This T cell receptor beta chain derives from a study of blood T cell repertoires in COVID-19. Assay: immunoSEQ multiplex PCR; the TCRdb copy retains only in-frame clones and omits some. The data contain under 200,000 clones, about 88% of them singletons. This sequence was found in a man between 65 and 85 years old with active or convalescent COVID-19. The material sequenced was peripheral blood.

The CDR3 protein is CASSSPSGGGKNEQFF. The DNA of the CDR3 is TGTGCCAGCAGTAGCCCTAGCGGGGGGGGAAAAAATGAGCAGTTCTTC. The rearrangement joins TRBV2 to TRBJ2-1; TRBD2 matches 12 bases. Germline V gene data show CDR1 as SNHLY and CDR2 as FYNNEI. This CDR3 region has 16 residues. With 5 bases clipped from V and 7 bases from J, the junction kept 9 bases outside the gene matches.